These T cell receptor beta chains were read from a single sample in a study of Graves' ophthalmopathy and Graves' hyperthyroidism. TCRdb reanalysed the multiplex PCR reads using MiXCR and keeps one entry per CDR3 protein. The table lists 150,000 to 200,000 distinct CDR3 sequences, about two fifths of them singletons, with roughly 8.9% in the top ten. Sequencing used peripheral blood. The receptors originated from a man younger than 45 with Graves' ophthalmopathy. Each CDR3 is given with its conserved first and last residue. A D gene is named only where the DNA matches it firmly. Size tells how often a clone was seen (once, few, many) or the class of an expanded clone, and some rows leave it out.

many	TRBJ1-1	TRBV12-3/TRBV12-4	NA	TGTGCCAGCAGTTTAAGGGGGAACACTGAAGCTTTCTTT	CASSLRGNTEAFF
NA	TRBJ1-2	TRBV7-2	TRBD1	TGTGCCAGCAGCTTAGCGACAGGGGGCCGTCTTGGCTACACCTTC	CASSLATGGRLGYTF
many	TRBJ1-2	TRBV20-1	TRBD1	TGCAGTGCTAGAGATGGGACAGTTCAATCCTCATATGGCTACACCTTC	CSARDGTVQSSYGYTF
NA	TRBJ1-2	TRBV28	NA	TGTGCCAGCAGGTATTTGACCTCCTCTAACTATGGCTACACCTTC	CASRYLTSSNYGYTF
many	TRBJ1-1	TRBV24-1	NA	TGTGCCACCGTAAATAAAGAGAACACTGAAGCTTTCTTT	CATVNKENTEAFF
many	TRBJ1-5	TRBV6-5	NA	TGTGCCAGCAGTTCCTGGGGTGAGAGTCAGCCCCAGCATTTT	CASSSWGESQPQHF
NA	TRBJ1-2	TRBV29-1	NA	TGCAGAACAGCGGTTTATGGCTACACCTTC	CRTAVYGYTF
few	TRBJ2-7	TRBV12-3/TRBV12-4	TRBD2	TGTGCCAGCAGTACCACCGGGACTAGCGCCTACGAGCAGTACTTC	CASSTTGTSAYEQYF
many	TRBJ2-6	TRBV27	NA	TGTGCCAGCAGTTTCCAGGGGAGTGCTGGGGCCAACGTCCTGACTTTC	CASSFQGSAGANVLTF
many	TRBJ2-5	TRBV4-1	NA	TGCGCCAGCAGCGCACAGGTCACGCAAGAGACCCAGTACTTC	CASSAQVTQETQYF
many	TRBJ2-7	TRBV10-3	TRBD2	TGTGCCATCAAACCGCTAGCGGGAGGGGTCGAGCAGTACTTC	CAIKPLAGGVEQYF
many	TRBJ2-7	TRBV28	TRBD1	TGTGCCACCATATCCCGGACAGGAGGTTACGAGCAGTACTTC	CATISRTGGYEQYF
many	TRBJ2-7	TRBV2	NA	TGTGCCAGCAGTCCACCCCGGGACACACTCTACGAGCAGTACTTC	CASSPPRDTLYEQYF
NA	TRBJ1-3	TRBV6-1	NA	TGTGCCAGCAGTGAAGGGGCCTCTGGAAACACCATATATTTT	CASSEGASGNTIYF
NA	TRBJ1-1	TRBV5-1	NA	TGCGCCAGCAGCGTGGCTACGTGGGGTAACACTGAAGCTTTCTTT	CASSVATWGNTEAFF
once	TRBJ1-2	TRBV2	NA	TGTGCCAGCAGTGAAAATCGACGGGGGGCCGGGGGCTACACCTTC	CASSENRRGAGGYTF
NA	TRBJ2-7	TRBV24-1	NA	TGTGCCACCACCGGGAGTAACTACGAGCAGTACTTC	CATTGSNYEQYF
many	TRBJ1-3	TRBV12-3/TRBV12-4	NA	TGTGCCAGCCGGGGTGAGGATCTCTCTGGAAACACCATATATTTT	CASRGEDLSGNTIYF
NA	TRBJ1-2	TRBV14	NA	TGTGCCAGCAGCCGGAAGGGTGTGCAGTTGGGCGCTGGCTACACCTTC	CASSRKGVQLGAGYTF
NA	TRBJ2-3	TRBV10-3	NA	TGTGCCATCGATGGGGCGGGCACAGATACGCAGTATTTT	CAIDGAGTDTQYF
many	TRBJ1-2	TRBV29-1	NA	TGCAGCGTTCGACAGCTATCCCTCTATGGCTACACCTTC	CSVRQLSLYGYTF
many	TRBJ2-7	TRBV29-1	TRBD1	TGCAGCGTTAGAAGACAGGGGGGGATCGAGCAGTACTTC	CSVRRQGGIEQYF
many	TRBJ2-7	TRBV11-3	NA	TGTGCCAGCAGCCCAACCCCAGCGGGCTACGAGCAGTACTTC	CASSPTPAGYEQYF
NA	TRBJ1-6	TRBV28	NA	TGTGCCAGCAGTTGGGGGGGGGACTCATATTCACCCCTCCACTTT	CASSWGGDSYSPLHF
many	TRBJ2-3	TRBV6-4	NA	TGTGCCAGCAGTGACGGGAGCACAGATACGCAGTATTTT	CASSDGSTDTQYF
NA	TRBJ2-7	TRBV6-1	TRBD2	TGTGCCAGCAAGAGGACTAGCGCCTACGAGCAGTACTTC	CASKRTSAYEQYF
NA	TRBJ1-1	TRBV7-2	NA	TGTGCCAGCAGCACCTCTCTGAACACTGAAGCTTTCTTT	CASSTSLNTEAFF
many	TRBJ1-3	TRBV9	NA	TGTGCCAGCAGCGTAGGCAGGACCTCTGGAAACACCATATATTTT	CASSVGRTSGNTIYF
NA	TRBJ1-1	TRBV6-5	TRBD1	TGTGCCAGCAGTTACAGGGGGCGGGACACTGAAGCTTTCTTT	CASSYRGRDTEAFF
many	TRBJ2-7	TRBV20-1	TRBD2	TGCAGTGCTAACCTAGCGGGAGGGCCTGTGGTCTCCTACGAGCAGTACTTC	CSANLAGGPVVSYEQYF
few	TRBJ2-5	TRBV7-2	TRBD2	TGTGCCAGCAGCTTACGATCCGGGACTAGCGGAGCCACCCAGTACTTC	CASSLRSGTSGATQYF
NA	TRBJ2-5	TRBV2	TRBD2	TGTGCCAGCAGGCTAGCGGGAGGTATGGAGACCCAGTACTTC	CASRLAGGMETQYF
NA	TRBJ1-2	TRBV24-1	TRBD1	TGTGCCACCAGTGATTCGACAGGGCCCTATGGCTACACCTTC	CATSDSTGPYGYTF
many	TRBJ1-5	TRBV12-3/TRBV12-4	NA	TGTGCCAGCAGTTTGGGCAATCAGCCCCAGCATTTT	CASSLGNQPQHF
NA	TRBJ2-7	TRBV6-2/TRBV6-3	TRBD2	TGTGCCAGCAGTTACTCGCATTCTGGCGGGAGCGCCGAGCAGTACTTC	CASSYSHSGGSAEQYF
many	TRBJ1-2	TRBV28	NA	TGTGCCAGCAGTTTAACGACAGCCGGAGCTAACTATGGCTACACCTTC	CASSLTTAGANYGYTF
few	TRBJ1-5	TRBV2	NA	TGTGCCAGCATGGCCTCCCGGGAAAGCAATCAGCCCCAGCATTTT	CASMASRESNQPQHF
many	TRBJ1-1	TRBV30	NA	TGTGCCTGTGGGGGGCAGCTTGTCAACACTGAAGCTTTCTTT	CACGGQLVNTEAFF
many	TRBJ1-1	TRBV30	TRBD1	TGTGCCTGGTGCACAGGGGCTAACACTGAAGCTTTCTTT	CAWCTGANTEAFF
NA	TRBJ2-5	TRBV6-2/TRBV6-3	NA	TGTGCCAGCAGTTACTCCCTGGTCTCGGCGGAGACCCAGTACTTC	CASSYSLVSAETQYF
many	TRBJ2-7	TRBV2	NA	TGTGCCAGCAGAGATGTCGGCGGCTACTCCTACGAGCAGTACTTC	CASRDVGGYSYEQYF
NA	TRBJ1-2	TRBV12-3/TRBV12-4	NA	TGTGCCAGCAGCTATAGAGGGGGCTACACCTTC	CASSYRGGYTF
NA	TRBJ1-2	TRBV6-5	TRBD1	TGTGCCAGCAGTTACTCCGGGGACAGGTTCTATGGCTACACCTTC	CASSYSGDRFYGYTF
NA	TRBJ2-5	TRBV12-3/TRBV12-4	TRBD2	TGTGCCAGCAGTCCGGAACTAGCGGGGGGGGAGACCCAGTACTTC	CASSPELAGGETQYF
NA	TRBJ2-7	TRBV6-5	TRBD2	TGTGCCAGCAGTTCTAGACTAGCGGGACACTACGAGCAGTACTTC	CASSSRLAGHYEQYF
few	TRBJ2-7	TRBV6-2/TRBV6-3	NA	TGTGCCAGCGGTCGGGGAGAGGTCTACTACGAGCAGTACTTC	CASGRGEVYYEQYF
NA	TRBJ1-5	TRBV6-2/TRBV6-3	NA	TGTGCCAGCAGTTATGTCACAGGAAATCAGCCCCAGCATTTT	CASSYVTGNQPQHF
many	TRBJ1-1	TRBV4-2	NA	TGTGCCAGCAGCCGTTCAAGTGGGAGGGCGTCGGACCCGAGGGACACTGAAGCTTTCTTT	CASSRSSGRASDPRDTEAFF
NA	TRBJ2-2	TRBV7-3	TRBD2	TGTGCCAGCAGCCTAAGACTAGCGGGAGAAGCGAACACCGGGGAGCTGTTTTTT	CASSLRLAGEANTGELFF
many	TRBJ1-2	TRBV28	NA	TGTGCCAGCAGTCCCCGCCCCCGTGGTGGAGGCTACACCTTC	CASSPRPRGGGYTF